This entry lists 14 T cell receptor beta chains sequenced from one sample in a study of CD8+ T cells in alopecia areata (dated by TCRdb to the late 2010s). Library construction relied on the immunoSEQ multiplex PCR assay. RNA was extracted from all samples and reverse transcribed into cDNA, which served as template for TCR sequencing. Drawn from immuneACCESS, this table holds only the in-frame rearrangements with V and J called that TCRdb kept. Clones are partly lost; checked studies trace under half to an unresolved V gene and leave the rest unexplained. Here the sample has about 97,000 clones; roughly two fifths occur a single time. Approximately 1.5% of the sample belongs to the ten largest clones. The sample comprised CD4+ T cells sorted from blood. Source of these receptors: a human donor with alopecia areata.

The chain recombines TRBV30 with TRBJ1-1; D is unclear. The germline gives CDR1 GTSNPN, CDR2 SVGIG (reference sequence). The CDR3 extends over 11 amino acids. V was shortened by 5 bases and J by 4 bases, with 8 bases between the two germline ends. In nucleotides, the CDR3 is TGTGCCTGGGGACGGGGCACTGAAGCTTTCTTT. Its translation: CAWGRGTEAFF.

This clone was seen a few times. The chain joins TRBV27 to TRBJ2-5, with TRBD1 matching over 7 bases. Germline trimming cut 2 bases from V and 5 bases from J; bases unmatched to any gene: 8. Germline V CDR1 and CDR2: MNHEY, SMNVEV (reference sequence). The CDR3 covers 15 residues. CDR3 protein: CASSLQAGGWETQYF. DNA for the CDR3: TGTGCCAGCAGTTTACAGGCAGGGGGTTGGGAGACCCAGTACTTC.

This clone was detected a few times. The rearrangement joins TRBV23-1 to TRBJ2-4; no clear D. TRBV23-1 falls under the ORF class, with uncertain function. This CDR3 has 13 residues. Trimming pared 1 base from V and 13 bases from J, leaving 14 bases between. CDR3: CASSQFVALFQYF. The CDR3 bases are TGCGCCAGCAGTCAATTCGTAGCTTTGTTCCAGTACTTC.

V is TRBV27 and J is TRBJ2-3; a weak D match, TRBD1 (6 bases). The CDR3 runs 13 residues. V was shortened by 5 bases and J by 5 bases, with 11 bases between the two germline ends. CDR1 is MNHEY, CDR2 SMNVEV, per germline (reference sequence). CDR3 region: CASSATGLDTQYF. The CDR3 DNA is TGTGCCAGCAGTGCCACAGGGTTAGATACGCAGTATTTT.

The rearrangement joins TRBV7-8 to TRBJ1-2; D is unresolved. Between the trimmed V and J ends, which lost 2 bases and 1 base, there was a span of 5 bases. The CDR3 runs 13 residues. In germline, CDR1 is SGHVS, CDR2 FQNEAQ. The CDR3 loop reads CASSLRDNYGYTF. The CDR3 DNA follows: TGTGCCAGCAGCTTAAGGGATAACTATGGCTACACCTTC. The complete variable domain, with remaining parts taken from reference TRBV7-8 and TRBJ1-2, reads GAGVSQSPRYKVAKRGQDVALRCDPISGHVSLFWYQQALGQGPEFLTYFQNEAQLDKSGLPSDRFFAERPEGSVSTLKIQRTQQEDSAVYLCASSLRDNYGYTFGSGTRLTVV.

This clone showed up just a few times. The V gene is TRBV5-1, the J gene TRBJ2-4; a possible D gene is TRBD1 (5 bases). The V end lost 2 bases, the J end lost 0 bases, and 12 bases lay between the germline ends. CDR3 length: 16 amino acids. In germline, CDR1 is SGHRS, CDR2 YFSETQ. The DNA for the CDR3 is TGCGCCAGCAGCTTAGGACATCCAATAGCCAAAAACATTCAGTACTTC. It is translated as CASSLGHPIAKNIQYF. The full variable domain, rest sourced from reference TRBV5-1 and TRBJ2-4, is KAGVTQTPRYLIKTRGQQVTLSCSPISGHRSVSWYQQTPGQGLQFLFEYFSETQRNKGNFPGRFSGRQFSNSRSEMNVSTLELGDSALYLCASSLGHPIAKNIQYFGAGTRLSVL.

This clone has just a few counts. The rearrangement joins TRBV6-6 to TRBJ1-1; no clear D. CDR1 and CDR2 from the germline V gene are MNHNY and SVGAGI (reference sequence). The germline V and J ends were trimmed by 2 bases and 1 base, with 14 bases remaining between them. This CDR3 is 16 amino acids long. CDR3: CASSYDHRHRNTEAFF. CDR3 coding DNA: TGTGCCAGCAGTTACGACCACAGACACAGGAACACTGAAGCTTTCTTT.

This clone was counted between two and nine times. The genes are TRBV7-9 and TRBJ2-5, with 7 bases aligning to TRBD1. Trimming removed 5 bases from V and 1 base from J; junction bases left unmatched: 4. Per the germline V gene, CDR1 is SEHNR and CDR2 is FQNEAQ (reference sequence). The CDR3 totals 14 residues. CDR3 sequence: CASSGDRAQETQYF. DNA of the CDR3: TGTGCCAGCAGCGGAGACAGGGCCCAAGAGACCCAGTACTTC.

This clone was found a few times. The V gene is TRBV5-1, the J gene TRBJ2-1; D unresolved. The CDR3 sequence is 13 residues long. Germline CDR1 SGHRS, CDR2 YFSETQ. The V end lost 0 bases, the J end lost 5 bases, and 6 bases lay between the germline ends. CDR3 protein: CASSLVGHNEQFF. CDR3 in DNA: TGCGCCAGCAGCTTGGTGGGCCACAATGAGCAGTTCTTC.

This CDR3 is CASSLFSSGRYYNEQFF. As DNA, the CDR3 is TGTGCCAGCAGTTTATTTTCCAGCGGGAGGTACTACAATGAGCAGTTCTTC. The chain joins TRBV28 to TRBJ2-1, with TRBD2 identical over 9 bases. The germline V gene encodes CDR1 MDHEN and CDR2 SYDVKM. V was clipped by 1 base and J by 3 bases; unmatched bases: 7. This CDR3 spans 17 amino acids.

The V and J genes are TRBV30 and TRBJ1-1; D unresolved. The V end was cut by 0 bases, the J end by 5 bases, with 10 bases between. This CDR3 is built from 13 residues. Germline assignment: CDR1 GTSNPN and CDR2 SVGIG (reference sequence). CDR3 sequence: CAWSVRAGTEAFF. CDR3 in DNA: TGTGCCTGGAGTGTACGGGCAGGAACTGAAGCTTTCTTT.

V and J are TRBV5-4 and TRBJ2-6; D not resolved. The V and J ends lost 0 bases and 3 bases respectively, with 1 base between them. The CDR3 runs 13 residues. CDR1 is SGHNT, CDR2 YYREEE, per germline (reference sequence). The CDR3 loop is CASSLVGANVLTF. CDR3 DNA: TGTGCCAGCAGCTTGGTTGGGGCCAACGTCCTGACTTTC.

The rearrangement uses TRBV7-6 and TRBJ2-7, with TRBD1 as a possible D gene (7 bases). This CDR3 is 12 amino acids long. Trimming removed 9 bases from V and 4 bases from J, with 13 bases in between. Germline CDR1 and CDR2: SGHVS and FNYEAQ. The CDR3 protein is CASSPGGYEQYF. The CDR3 region has the DNA TGTGCCAGTTCGCCAGGGGGGTACGAGCAGTACTTC.

This clone was seen more than once but under ten times. The rearrangement links TRBV7-2 to TRBJ1-4; D is uncertain. V was pared by 3 bases and J by 1 base, with 6 bases between. The CDR3 has 14 residues. Germline-derived CDR1 and CDR2 are SGHTA and FQGNSA. CDR3 coding DNA: TGTGCCAGCAGCTTGCAGCGAACTAATGAAAAACTGTTTTTT. The encoded protein is CASSLQRTNEKLFF.